Detailed here is one TCR beta chain. These data belong to a study of blood T cell repertoires in COVID-19. Study summary: The United States, Italy and Spain were the sources of the acute and convalescent COVID-19 samples. PBMCs, B-cell-depleted T cells, or T cells were the source of the cDNA or gDNA that made up the material.

The CDR3 consists of 14 residues. J was trimmed by 4 bases and V by 3 bases; bases with no gene match: 4. Per the germline V gene, CDR1 is MNHEY and CDR2 is SMNVEV (reference sequence). The repertoire was sequenced with immunoSEQ multiplex PCR; TCRdb's copy has only in-frame clones and lacks some. The data contain under 300,000 clones, about 89% of them seen just once; the ten biggest clones take up 2% to 2.5%. The sequencing sample was made of peripheral blood. V usage is TRBV27 and J usage is TRBJ2-7, with TRBD1 matching over 9 bases. This sequence originates from a man in his fifties with acute or convalescent COVID-19. The CDR3 loop is CASSFGTGLYEQYF. The CDR3 DNA reads TGTGCCAGCAGTTTTGGGACAGGGCTATACGAGCAGTACTTC.